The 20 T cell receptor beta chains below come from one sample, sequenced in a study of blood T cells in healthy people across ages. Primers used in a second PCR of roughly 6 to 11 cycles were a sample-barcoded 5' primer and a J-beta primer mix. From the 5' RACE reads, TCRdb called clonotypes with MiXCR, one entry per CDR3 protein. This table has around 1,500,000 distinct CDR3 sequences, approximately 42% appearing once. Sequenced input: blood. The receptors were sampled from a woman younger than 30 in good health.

This CDR3 is CASSATGYNEQFF. For the CDR3, the DNA is TGTGCCAGCAGTGCCACAGGGTACAATGAGCAGTTCTTC. The chain couples TRBV25-1 to TRBJ2-1, with D maybe TRBD1 (6 bases). Between the trimmed V and J ends, which lost 4 bases and 4 bases, there was a span of 8 bases. The CDR3 runs to 13 residues. From germline, CDR1 is MGHDK and CDR2 SYGVNS.

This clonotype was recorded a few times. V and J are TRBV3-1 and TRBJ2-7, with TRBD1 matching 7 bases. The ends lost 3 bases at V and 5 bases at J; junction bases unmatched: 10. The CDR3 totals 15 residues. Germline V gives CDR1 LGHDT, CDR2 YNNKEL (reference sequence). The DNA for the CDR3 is TGTGCCAGCAGCCAGGGGGACAGCCCAAAACACGAGCAGTACTTC. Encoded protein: CASSQGDSPKHEQYF.

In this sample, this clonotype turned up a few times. For the CDR3, the DNA is TGTGCCAGCAGCTCCTCCTGGTCCTCTACGGATTCACCCCTCCACTTT. This encodes CASSSSWSSTDSPLHF. V and J are TRBV11-2 and TRBJ1-6; unclear D gene. Per germline, CDR1 SGHAT and CDR2 FQNNGV. The CDR3 covers 16 residues. Between the trimmed V and J ends, which lost 4 bases and 8 bases, there was a span of 18 bases.

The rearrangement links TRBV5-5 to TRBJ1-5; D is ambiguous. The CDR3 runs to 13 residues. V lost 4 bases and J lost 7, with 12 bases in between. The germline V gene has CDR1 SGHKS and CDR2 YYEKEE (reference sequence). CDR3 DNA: TGTGCCAGCAGCCGCGATCAGGAACAGCCCCAGCATTTT. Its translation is CASSRDQEQPQHF.

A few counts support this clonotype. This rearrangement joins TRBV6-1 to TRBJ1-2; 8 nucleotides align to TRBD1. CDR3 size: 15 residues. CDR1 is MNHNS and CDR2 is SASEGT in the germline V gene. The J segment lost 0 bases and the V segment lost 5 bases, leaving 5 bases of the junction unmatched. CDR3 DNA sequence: TGTGCCAGCAGTATGGGACAGGTGTCTAACTATGGCTACACCTTC. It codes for CASSMGQVSNYGYTF.

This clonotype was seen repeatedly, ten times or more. The CDR3 reads CSAQIRGAYSTQYF. CDR3 coding DNA: TGCAGTGCCCAAATACGGGGGGCTTACTCTACGCAGTATTTT. This chain connects TRBV20-1 to TRBJ2-3; weak D call: TRBD2 (7 bases). Germline CDR1 reads DFQATT; CDR2 reads SNEGSKA (reference sequence). V gave up 6 bases and J gave up 8 bases, with 21 bases separating them. This CDR3 is built from 14 residues.

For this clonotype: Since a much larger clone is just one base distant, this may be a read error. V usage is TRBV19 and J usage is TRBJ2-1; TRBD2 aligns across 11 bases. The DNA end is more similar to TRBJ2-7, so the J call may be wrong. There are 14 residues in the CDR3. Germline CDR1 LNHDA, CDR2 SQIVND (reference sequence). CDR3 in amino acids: CAIKGTSGYNEQYF. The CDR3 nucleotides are TGTGCCATTAAAGGGACTAGCGGATACAATGAGCAGTACTTC.

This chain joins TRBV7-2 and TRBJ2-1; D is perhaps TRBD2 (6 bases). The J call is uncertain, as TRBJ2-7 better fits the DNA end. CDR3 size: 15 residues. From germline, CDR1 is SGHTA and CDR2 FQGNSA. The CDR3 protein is CASSLDAGSYNEQYF. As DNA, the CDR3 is TGTGCCAGCAGCTTAGATGCGGGATCCTACAATGAGCAGTACTTC.

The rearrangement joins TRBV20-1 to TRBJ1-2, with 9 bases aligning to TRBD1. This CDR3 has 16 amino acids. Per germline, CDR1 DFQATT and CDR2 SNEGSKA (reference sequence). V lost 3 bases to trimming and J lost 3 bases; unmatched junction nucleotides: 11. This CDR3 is CSASRTGERLDYGYTF. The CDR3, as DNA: TGCAGTGCTAGCCGGACAGGGGAGAGGTTAGACTATGGCTACACCTTC.

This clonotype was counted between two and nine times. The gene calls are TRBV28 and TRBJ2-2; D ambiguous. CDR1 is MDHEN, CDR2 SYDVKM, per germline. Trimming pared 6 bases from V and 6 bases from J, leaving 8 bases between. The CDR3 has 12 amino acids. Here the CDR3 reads CASREVSGELFF. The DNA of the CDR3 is TGTGCCAGCAGAGAAGTTTCCGGGGAGCTGTTTTTT.

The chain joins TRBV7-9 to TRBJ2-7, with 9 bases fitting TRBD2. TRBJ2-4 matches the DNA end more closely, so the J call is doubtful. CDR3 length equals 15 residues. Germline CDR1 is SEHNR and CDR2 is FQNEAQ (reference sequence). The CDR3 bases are TGTGCCAGCAGTGCCGCGGGGGGGGCTCAAAACATTCAGTACTTC. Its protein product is CASSAAGGAQNIQYF.

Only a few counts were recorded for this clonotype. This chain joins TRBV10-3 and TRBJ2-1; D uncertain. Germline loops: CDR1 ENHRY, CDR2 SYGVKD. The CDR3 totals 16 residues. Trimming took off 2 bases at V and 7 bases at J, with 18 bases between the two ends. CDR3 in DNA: TGTGCCATCAGTGAGAATGGGCCCCCCTTGGGAAATGAGCAGTTCTTC. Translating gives CAISENGPPLGNEQFF.

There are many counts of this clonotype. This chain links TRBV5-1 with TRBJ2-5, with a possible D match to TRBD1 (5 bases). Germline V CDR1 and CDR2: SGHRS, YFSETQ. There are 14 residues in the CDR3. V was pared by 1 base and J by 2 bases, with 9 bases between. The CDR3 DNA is TGCGCCAGCAGCTTGAGTCAGGGTCAAGAGACCCAGTACTTC. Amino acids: CASSLSQGQETQYF.

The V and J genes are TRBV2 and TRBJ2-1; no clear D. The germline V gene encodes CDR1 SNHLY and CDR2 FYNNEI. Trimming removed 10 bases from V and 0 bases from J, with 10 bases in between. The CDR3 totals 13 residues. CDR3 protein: CAIRRSSYNEQFF. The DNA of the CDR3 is TGTGCCATACGCCGAAGCTCCTACAATGAGCAGTTCTTC.

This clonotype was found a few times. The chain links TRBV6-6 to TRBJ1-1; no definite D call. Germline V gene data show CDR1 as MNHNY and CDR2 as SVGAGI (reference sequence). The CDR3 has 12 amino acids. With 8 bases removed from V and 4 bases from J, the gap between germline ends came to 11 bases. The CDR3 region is CASSNFGTEAFF. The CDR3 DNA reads TGTGCCAGCTCAAATTTCGGCACTGAAGCTTTCTTT.

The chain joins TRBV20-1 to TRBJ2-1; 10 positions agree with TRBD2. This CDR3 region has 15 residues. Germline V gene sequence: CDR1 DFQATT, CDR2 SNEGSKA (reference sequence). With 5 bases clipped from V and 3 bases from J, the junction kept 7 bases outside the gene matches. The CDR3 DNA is TGCAGTGCTCCGGGGGGGACTAGCGACTACAATGAGCAGTTCTTC. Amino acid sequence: CSAPGGTSDYNEQFF.

Written as DNA, the CDR3 is TGTGCCACCAGTGATTCCCTTGGGCATGAGCAGTACTTC. It specifies CATSDSLGHEQYF. The chain combines TRBV24-1 with TRBJ2-1; no reliable D call. The J call may be incorrect, as the DNA end agrees better with TRBJ2-7. The CDR3 extends over 13 amino acids. Germline assignment: CDR1 KGHDR and CDR2 SFDVKD.

The CDR3 is CASSSRQKVSGYTF. The DNA of the CDR3 is TGTGCCAGCAGCTCCAGACAGAAGGTATCTGGCTACACCTTC. V and J are TRBV3-1 and TRBJ1-2; TRBD1 might be the D (5 bases). V lost 5 bases, J lost 7 bases, and 17 bases lay in between. The CDR3 is 14 residues long. CDR1 and CDR2 from the germline V gene are LGHDT and YNNKEL (reference sequence). Full variable domain (outside the CDR3, taken from reference TRBV3-1 and TRBJ1-2): DTAVSQTPKYLVTQMGNDKSIKCEQNLGHDTMYWYKQDSKKFLKIMFSYNNKELIINETVPNRFSPKSPDKAHLNLHINSLELGDSAVYFCASSSRQKVSGYTFGSGTRLTVV.

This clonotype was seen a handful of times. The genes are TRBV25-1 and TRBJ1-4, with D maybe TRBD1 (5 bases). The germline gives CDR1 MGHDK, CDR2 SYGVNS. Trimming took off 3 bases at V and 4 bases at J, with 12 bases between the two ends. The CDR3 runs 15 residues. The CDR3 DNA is TGTGCCAGCAGTGATTTGGGGGAAGGTAATGAAAAACTGTTTTTT. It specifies CASSDLGEGNEKLFF.

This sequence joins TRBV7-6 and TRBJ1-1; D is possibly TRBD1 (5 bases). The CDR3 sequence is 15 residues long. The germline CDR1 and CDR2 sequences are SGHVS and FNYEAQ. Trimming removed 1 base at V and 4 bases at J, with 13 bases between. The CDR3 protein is CASSLEGRGGTEAFF. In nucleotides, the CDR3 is TGTGCCAGCAGCTTAGAAGGGAGGGGAGGCACTGAAGCTTTCTTT.